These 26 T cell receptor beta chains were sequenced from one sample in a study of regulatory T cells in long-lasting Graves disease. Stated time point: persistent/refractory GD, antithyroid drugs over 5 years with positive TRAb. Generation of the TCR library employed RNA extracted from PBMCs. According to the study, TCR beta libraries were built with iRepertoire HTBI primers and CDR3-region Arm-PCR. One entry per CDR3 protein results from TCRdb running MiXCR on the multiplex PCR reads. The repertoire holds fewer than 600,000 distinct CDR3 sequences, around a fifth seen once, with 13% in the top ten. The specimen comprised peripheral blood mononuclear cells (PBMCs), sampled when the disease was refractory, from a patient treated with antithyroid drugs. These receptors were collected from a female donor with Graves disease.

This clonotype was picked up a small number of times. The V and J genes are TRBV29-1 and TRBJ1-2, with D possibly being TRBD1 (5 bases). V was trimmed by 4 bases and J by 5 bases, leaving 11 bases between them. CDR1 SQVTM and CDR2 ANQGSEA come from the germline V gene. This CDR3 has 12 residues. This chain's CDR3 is CSVGGGWYGYTF. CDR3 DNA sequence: TGCAGCGTTGGGGGGGGTTGGTATGGCTACACCTTC.

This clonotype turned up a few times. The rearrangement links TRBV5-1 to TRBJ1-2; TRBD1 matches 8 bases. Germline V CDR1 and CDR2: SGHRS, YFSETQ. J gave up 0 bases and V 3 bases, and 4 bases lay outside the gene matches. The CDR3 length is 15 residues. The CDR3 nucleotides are TGCGCCAGCAGCTACGAGGACAGGGCTAACTATGGCTACACCTTC. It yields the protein CASSYEDRANYGYTF. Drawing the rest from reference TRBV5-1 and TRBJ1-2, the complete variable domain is KAGVTQTPRYLIKTRGQQVTLSCSPISGHRSVSWYQQTPGQGLQFLFEYFSETQRNKGNFPGRFSGRQFSNSRSEMNVSTLELGDSALYLCASSYEDRANYGYTFGSGTRLTVV.

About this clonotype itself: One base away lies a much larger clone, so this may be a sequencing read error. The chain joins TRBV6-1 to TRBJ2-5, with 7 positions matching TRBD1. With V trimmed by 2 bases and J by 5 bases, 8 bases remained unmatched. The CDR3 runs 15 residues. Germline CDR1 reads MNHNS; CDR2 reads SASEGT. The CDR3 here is CASSEKGGAWETQYF. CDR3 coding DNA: TGTGCCAGCAGTGAAAAAGGGGGCGCATGGGAGACCCAGTACTTC.

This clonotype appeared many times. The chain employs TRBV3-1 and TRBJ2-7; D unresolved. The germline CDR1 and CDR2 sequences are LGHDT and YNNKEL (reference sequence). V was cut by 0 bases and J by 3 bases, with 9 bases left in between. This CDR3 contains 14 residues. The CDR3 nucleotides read TGTGCCAGCAGCCAAGAGGCCAAAAACTACGAGCAGTACTTC. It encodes CASSQEAKNYEQYF.

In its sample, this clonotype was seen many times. CDR3 DNA: TGTGCCAGCAGCTTAGTCTCATACACTGAAGCTTTCTTT. This translates into CASSLVSYTEAFF. The chain joins TRBV11-3 to TRBJ1-1; D uncertain. Germline V gene lookup returns CDR1 SGHNT and CDR2 YENEEA. This CDR3 has 13 amino acids. Trimming pared 1 base from V and 3 bases from J, leaving 6 bases between. The variable domain in full, with the rest retrieved from reference TRBV11-3 and TRBJ1-1, is EAGVVQSPRYKIIEKKQPVAFWCNPISGHNTLYWYLQNLGQGPELLIRYENEEAVDDSQLPKDRFSAERLKGVDSTLKIQPAELGDSAVYLCASSLVSYTEAFFGQGTRLTVV.

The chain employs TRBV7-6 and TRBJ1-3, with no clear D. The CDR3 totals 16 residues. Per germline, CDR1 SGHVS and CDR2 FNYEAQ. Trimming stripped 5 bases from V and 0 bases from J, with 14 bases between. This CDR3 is CASSPYDGVSGNTIYF. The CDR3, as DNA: TGTGCCAGCAGCCCGTACGACGGAGTCTCTGGAAACACCATATATTTT.

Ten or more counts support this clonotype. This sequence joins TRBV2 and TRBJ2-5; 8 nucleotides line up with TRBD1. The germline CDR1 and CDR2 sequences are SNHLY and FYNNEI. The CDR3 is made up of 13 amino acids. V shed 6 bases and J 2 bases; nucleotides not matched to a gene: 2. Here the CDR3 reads CASRGTGQETQYF. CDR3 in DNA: TGTGCCAGCAGGGGGACAGGTCAAGAGACCCAGTACTTC.

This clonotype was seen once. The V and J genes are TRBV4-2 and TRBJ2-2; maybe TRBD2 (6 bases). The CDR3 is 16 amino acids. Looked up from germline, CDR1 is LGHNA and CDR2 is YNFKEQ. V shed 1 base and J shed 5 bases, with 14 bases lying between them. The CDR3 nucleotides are TGTGCCAGCAGCCAAGTCATCCCGGAGGGGACCGGGGAGCTGTTTTTT. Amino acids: CASSQVIPEGTGELFF.

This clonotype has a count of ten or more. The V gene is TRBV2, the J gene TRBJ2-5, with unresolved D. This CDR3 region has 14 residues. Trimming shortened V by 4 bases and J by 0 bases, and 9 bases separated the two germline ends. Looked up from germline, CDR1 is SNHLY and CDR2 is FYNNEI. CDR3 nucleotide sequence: TGTGCCAGCAGTGTCGCACGGAACCAAGAGACCCAGTACTTC. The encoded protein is CASSVARNQETQYF.

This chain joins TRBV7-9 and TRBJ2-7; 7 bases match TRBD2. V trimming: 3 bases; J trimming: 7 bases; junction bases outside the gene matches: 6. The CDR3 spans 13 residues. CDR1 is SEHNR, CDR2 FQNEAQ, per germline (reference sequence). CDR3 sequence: CASSLPAGEEQYF. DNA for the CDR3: TGTGCCAGCAGCTTGCCCGCGGGGGAGGAGCAGTACTTC.

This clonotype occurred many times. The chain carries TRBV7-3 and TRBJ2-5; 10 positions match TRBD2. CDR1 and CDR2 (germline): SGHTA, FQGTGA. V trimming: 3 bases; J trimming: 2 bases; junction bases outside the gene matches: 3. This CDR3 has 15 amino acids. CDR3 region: CASSFLAGVQETQYF. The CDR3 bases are TGTGCCAGCAGCTTCCTAGCGGGAGTGCAAGAGACCCAGTACTTC.

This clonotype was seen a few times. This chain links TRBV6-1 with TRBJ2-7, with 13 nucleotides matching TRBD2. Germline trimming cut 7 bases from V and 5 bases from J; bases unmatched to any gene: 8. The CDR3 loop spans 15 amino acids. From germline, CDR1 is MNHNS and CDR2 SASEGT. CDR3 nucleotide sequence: TGTGCCAGCACAAGGACTAGCGGGGGAGTTGACGAGCAGTACTTC. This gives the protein CASTRTSGGVDEQYF.

This chain's CDR3 is CASSQERSGWSYGYTF. Written as DNA, the CDR3 is TGTGCCAGCAGCCAAGAAAGGAGCGGGTGGTCCTATGGCTACACCTTC. This chain links TRBV14 with TRBJ1-2; D gene ambiguous. Germline CDR1 and CDR2: SGHDN and FVKESK. This CDR3 region has 16 residues. V was pared by 0 bases and J by 4 bases, with 15 bases between.

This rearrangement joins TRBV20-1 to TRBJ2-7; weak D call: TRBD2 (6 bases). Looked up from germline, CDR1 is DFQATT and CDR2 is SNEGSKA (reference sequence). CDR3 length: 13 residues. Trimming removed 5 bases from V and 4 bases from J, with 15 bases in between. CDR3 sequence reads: CSAGGTSKYEQYF. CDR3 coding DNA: TGCAGTGCTGGGGGGACTTCCAAGTACGAGCAGTACTTC.

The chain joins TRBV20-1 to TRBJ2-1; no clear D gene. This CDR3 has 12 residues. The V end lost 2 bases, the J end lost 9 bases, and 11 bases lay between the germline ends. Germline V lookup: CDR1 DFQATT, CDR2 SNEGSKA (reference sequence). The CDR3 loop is CSARRPPTEQFF. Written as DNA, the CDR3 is TGCAGTGCTAGAAGGCCACCCACTGAGCAGTTCTTC.

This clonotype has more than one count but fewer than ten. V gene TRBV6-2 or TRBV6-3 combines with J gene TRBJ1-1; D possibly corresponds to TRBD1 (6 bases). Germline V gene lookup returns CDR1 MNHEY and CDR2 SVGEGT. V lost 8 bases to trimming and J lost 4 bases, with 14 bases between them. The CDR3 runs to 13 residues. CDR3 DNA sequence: TGTGCCAGCCTAGAGGGGGACATCACTGAAGCTTTCTTT. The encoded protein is CASLEGDITEAFF.

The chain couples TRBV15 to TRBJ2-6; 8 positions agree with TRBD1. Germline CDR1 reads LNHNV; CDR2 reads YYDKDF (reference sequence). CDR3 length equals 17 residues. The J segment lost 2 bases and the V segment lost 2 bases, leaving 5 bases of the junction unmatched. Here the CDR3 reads CATSRNLQGAGANVLTF. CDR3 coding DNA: TGTGCCACCAGCAGAAATTTACAGGGGGCTGGGGCCAACGTCCTGACTTTC.

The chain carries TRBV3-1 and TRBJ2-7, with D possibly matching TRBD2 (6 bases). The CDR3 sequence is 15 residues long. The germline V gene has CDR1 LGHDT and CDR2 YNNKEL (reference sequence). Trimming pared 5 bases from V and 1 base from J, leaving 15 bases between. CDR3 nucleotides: TGTGCCAGCAGCAGCCCCGGGGACTTTTCCTACGAGCAGTACTTC. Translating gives CASSSPGDFSYEQYF.

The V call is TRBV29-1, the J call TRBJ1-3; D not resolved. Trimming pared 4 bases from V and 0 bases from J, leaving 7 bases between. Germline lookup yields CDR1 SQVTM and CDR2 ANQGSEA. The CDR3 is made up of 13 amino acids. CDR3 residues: CSVVIVSGNTIYF. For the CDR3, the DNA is TGCAGCGTTGTGATAGTCTCTGGAAACACCATATATTTT.

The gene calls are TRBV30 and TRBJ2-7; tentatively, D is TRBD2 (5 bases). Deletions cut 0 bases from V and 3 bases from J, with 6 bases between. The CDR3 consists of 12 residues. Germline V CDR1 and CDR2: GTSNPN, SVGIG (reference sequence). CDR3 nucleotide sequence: TGTGCCTGGAGTGTAGGACTCTACGAGCAGTACTTC. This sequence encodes CAWSVGLYEQYF. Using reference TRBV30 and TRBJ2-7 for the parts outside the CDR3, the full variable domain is SQTIHQWPATLVQPVGSPLSLECTVEGTSNPNLYWYRQAAGRGLQLLFYSVGIGQISSEVPQNLSASRPQDRQFILSSKKLLLSDSGFYLCAWSVGLYEQYFGPGTRLTVT.

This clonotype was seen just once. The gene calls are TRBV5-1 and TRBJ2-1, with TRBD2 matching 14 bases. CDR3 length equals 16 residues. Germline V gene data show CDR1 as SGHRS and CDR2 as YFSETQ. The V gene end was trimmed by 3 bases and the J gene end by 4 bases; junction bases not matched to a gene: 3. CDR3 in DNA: TGCGCCAGCAGCTCCGGACTAGCGGGAGGTTACAATGAGCAGTTCTTC. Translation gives CASSSGLAGGYNEQFF.

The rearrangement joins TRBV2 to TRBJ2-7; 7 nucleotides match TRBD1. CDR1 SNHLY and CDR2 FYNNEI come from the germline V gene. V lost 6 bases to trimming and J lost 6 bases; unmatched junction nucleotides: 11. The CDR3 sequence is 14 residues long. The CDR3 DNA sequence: TGTGCCAGCAGGGACAGACAGGGATGGGGCGAGCAGTACTTC. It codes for CASRDRQGWGEQYF.

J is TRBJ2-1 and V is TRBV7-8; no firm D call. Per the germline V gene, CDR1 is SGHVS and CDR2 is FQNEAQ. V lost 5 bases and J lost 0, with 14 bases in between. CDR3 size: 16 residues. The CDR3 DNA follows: TGTGCCAGCAGCCCCCTAGTATCTGGCTCCTACAATGAGCAGTTCTTC. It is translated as CASSPLVSGSYNEQFF.

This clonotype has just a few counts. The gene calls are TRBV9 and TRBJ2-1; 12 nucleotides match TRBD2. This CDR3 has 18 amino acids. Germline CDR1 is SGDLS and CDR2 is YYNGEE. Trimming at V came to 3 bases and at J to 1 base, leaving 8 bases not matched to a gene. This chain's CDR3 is CASSARLAGDGSYNEQFF. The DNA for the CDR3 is TGTGCCAGCAGCGCCCGACTAGCGGGAGACGGGTCCTACAATGAGCAGTTCTTC.

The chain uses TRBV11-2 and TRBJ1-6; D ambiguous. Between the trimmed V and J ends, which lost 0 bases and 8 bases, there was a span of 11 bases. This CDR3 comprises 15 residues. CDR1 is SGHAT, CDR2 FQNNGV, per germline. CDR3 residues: CASSLEGMGDSPLHF. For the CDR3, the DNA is TGTGCCAGCAGCTTAGAAGGGATGGGAGATTCACCCCTCCACTTT.

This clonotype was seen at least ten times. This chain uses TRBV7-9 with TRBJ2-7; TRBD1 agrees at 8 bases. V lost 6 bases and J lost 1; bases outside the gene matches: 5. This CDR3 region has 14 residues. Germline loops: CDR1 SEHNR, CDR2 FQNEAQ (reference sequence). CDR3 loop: CASSSRTGSYEQYF. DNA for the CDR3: TGTGCCAGCAGTTCAAGGACAGGGTCCTACGAGCAGTACTTC.